Following are 25 T cell receptor beta chains from one sample sequenced in a study of shared clonotypes between healthy human individuals. Profiled with immunoSEQ multiplex PCR; TCRdb holds only in-frame clones, not every one. The sample consists of roughly 1,100,000 clones, roughly 80% of them appearing once. Specimen: memory CD4+ T cells sorted from blood. Subset reported: CD45RA-negative fraction. These receptors originate from a man aged 18-30 years in good health.

On this clone: Distinct nucleotide sequences in the sample also encode this CDR3. V is TRBV19 and J is TRBJ1-2; D remains unclear. Trimming shortened V by 6 bases and J by 3 bases, and 8 bases separated the two germline ends. The CDR3 contains 12 residues. Germline CDR1 is LNHDA and CDR2 is SQIVND (reference sequence). The CDR3 coding sequence is TGTGCCAGTAGCGAGACGGACTATGGCTACACCTTC. Translating gives CASSETDYGYTF.

The rearrangement joins TRBV18 to TRBJ1-6; D call uncertain. Germline CDR1 reads KGHSH; CDR2 reads LQKENI. This CDR3 has 16 amino acids. Trimming left V 3 bases short and J 3 bases short, with 12 bases between. The CDR3 nucleotides are TGTGCCAGCTCACCCTCTGGAGCGAACTATAATTCACCCCTCCACTTT. Translation: CASSPSGANYNSPLHF.

This rearrangement joins TRBV14 to TRBJ2-1, with D possibly being TRBD2 (5 bases). The CDR3 length is 13 residues. Germline assignment: CDR1 SGHDN and CDR2 FVKESK. Trimming shortened V by 7 bases and J by 1 base, and 8 bases separated the two germline ends. As DNA, the CDR3 is TGTGCCAGCACCACTAGTTCCTACAATGAGCAGTTCTTC. Translation: CASTTSSYNEQFF.

The CDR3 DNA is TGCGCCAGCAGCTTGGGGCGGGCATCAGAGACCCAGTACTTC. It encodes CASSLGRASETQYF. This sequence joins TRBV5-1 and TRBJ2-5; weak D call: TRBD2 (5 bases). Trimming left V 0 bases short and J 4 bases short, with 10 bases between. CDR1 and CDR2 from the germline V gene are SGHRS and YFSETQ. The CDR3 contains 14 residues.

J is TRBJ2-7 and V is TRBV5-1, with a weak D call TRBD2 (6 bases). Between the trimmed V and J ends, which lost 5 bases and 0 bases, there was a span of 12 bases. The CDR3 is 14 amino acids. In germline, CDR1 is SGHRS, CDR2 YFSETQ. The CDR3 DNA follows: TGCGCCAGCAGGGCGGGACTCAGCTCCTACGAGCAGTACTTC. Protein sequence: CASRAGLSSYEQYF.

The V call is TRBV6-1, the J call TRBJ2-7; the match to TRBD2 covers 15 bases. Germline lookup yields CDR1 MNHNS and CDR2 SASEGT. CDR3 length: 18 residues. Germline trimming cut 3 bases from V and 3 bases from J; bases unmatched to any gene: 9. The CDR3, as DNA: TGTGCCAGCAGTGAGGGTCGGGGGACTAGCGGGAGGATCTACGAGCAGTACTTC. It codes for CASSEGRGTSGRIYEQYF.

V gene TRBV28 combines with J gene TRBJ2-3, with 10 bases aligning to TRBD2. The V segment lost 7 bases and the J segment 0 bases; nucleotides outside the gene matches: 7. The germline V gene has CDR1 MDHEN and CDR2 SYDVKM. The CDR3 is 16 residues long. The CDR3: CASTRASGGSTDTQYF. The CDR3 DNA reads TGTGCCAGCACCAGGGCTAGCGGGGGTAGCACAGATACGCAGTATTTT.

The chain joins TRBV19 to TRBJ1-2; TRBD1 aligns across 8 bases. V lost 6 bases to trimming and J lost 4 bases; unmatched junction nucleotides: 7. The CDR3 is 14 residues long. CDR1 is LNHDA, CDR2 SQIVND, per germline (reference sequence). The CDR3 nucleotides read TGTGCCAGTAGACTCGGACAGGGAAGCTATGGCTACACCTTC. This gives the protein CASRLGQGSYGYTF.

The V gene is TRBV11-2, the J gene TRBJ2-2; the D is unclear. Germline CDR1 reads SGHAT; CDR2 reads FQNNGV. Trimming removed 0 bases from V and 4 bases from J, with 6 bases in between. CDR3 length equals 14 residues. CDR3 protein: CASSLDLITGELFF. The DNA for the CDR3 is TGTGCCAGCAGCTTAGATTTGATCACCGGGGAGCTGTTTTTT.

The chain combines TRBV12-5 with TRBJ2-7, with D maybe TRBD2 (6 bases). This CDR3 contains 14 residues. The V gene's germline CDR1 is LGHNT and CDR2 FRNRAP. The V end lost 8 bases, the J end lost 2 bases, and 16 bases lay between the germline ends. The CDR3 sequence: CASKREHSTYEQYF. Written as DNA, the CDR3 is TGTGCTAGTAAACGGGAGCACTCTACCTACGAGCAGTACTTC.

The chain uses TRBV9 and TRBJ2-7; 10 positions match TRBD2. Germline V CDR1 and CDR2: SGDLS, YYNGEE. Trimming at V came to 0 bases and at J to 9 bases, leaving 12 bases not matched to a gene. The CDR3 runs to 16 residues. The CDR3: CASSVEAGLAGERQYF. DNA for the CDR3: TGTGCCAGCAGCGTAGAAGCTGGGCTAGCGGGAGAACGGCAGTACTTC.

The rearrangement uses TRBV6-6 and TRBJ2-7; 7 bases line up with TRBD2. CDR1 and CDR2 from the germline V gene are MNHNY and SVGAGI (reference sequence). The length of the CDR3 is 13 residues. V trimming: 6 bases; J trimming: 6 bases; junction bases outside the gene matches: 8. Written as DNA, the CDR3 is TGTGCCAGCAGCCTCAGCGGGAAGGGCGAGCAGTACTTC. Amino acids: CASSLSGKGEQYF.

In this sample, this clone turned up a few times. This CDR3 reads CASSQVTGQGTPLHF. The CDR3 nucleotides read TGTGCCAGCAGCCAAGTTACTGGACAGGGAACACCCCTCCACTTT. The chain carries TRBV4-2 and TRBJ1-6, with TRBD1 identical over 8 bases. This CDR3 region has 15 residues. Germline V gene lookup returns CDR1 LGHNA and CDR2 YNFKEQ. V shed 1 base, J shed 11 bases, and the junction held 7 bases outside the gene matches.

The chain links TRBV5-4 to TRBJ1-2; D not resolved. The CDR3 loop spans 14 amino acids. Germline V gene lookup returns CDR1 SGHNT and CDR2 YYREEE (reference sequence). Trimming took 5 bases from V and 8 from J, leaving 19 bases between them. CDR3 coding DNA: TGTGCCAGCAGTAGCTTAGCGACTGGAGGGGGCTACACCTTC. Encoded protein: CASSSLATGGGYTF.

Only one count was recorded for this clone. The chain has TRBV7-9 and TRBJ2-5; TRBD2 matches 8 bases. With V trimmed by 5 bases and J by 5 bases, 7 bases remained unmatched. Germline lookup yields CDR1 SEHNR and CDR2 FQNEAQ (reference sequence). The CDR3 extends over 14 amino acids. CDR3 sequence: CASSPGLGGETQYF. The DNA for the CDR3 is TGTGCCAGCAGCCCGGGACTAGGGGGGGAGACCCAGTACTTC.

On this clone: Distinct nucleotide sequences in the sample also encode this CDR3. This chain uses TRBV18 with TRBJ2-5, with D possibly matching TRBD1 (6 bases). V was cut by 6 bases and J by 2 bases, with 10 bases left in between. CDR3 length: 13 residues. Germline loops: CDR1 KGHSH, CDR2 LQKENI. The CDR3 DNA reads as TGTGCCAGCTCCCGAGGACAGCAAGAGACCCAGTACTTC. Translation gives CASSRGQQETQYF.

This chain links TRBV30 with TRBJ2-3; TRBD2 matches 7 bases. This CDR3 region has 18 residues. Trimming took 3 bases from V and 0 from J; bases not matched to a gene: 15. Germline V gives CDR1 GTSNPN, CDR2 SVGIG (reference sequence). Written as DNA, the CDR3 is TGTGCCTGGAGCGACTTGGGGGGGTTGGCCCCTAGCACAGATACGCAGTATTTT. This codes for CAWSDLGGLAPSTDTQYF.

This chain uses TRBV6-6 with TRBJ2-7; TRBD1 agrees at 12 bases. The junction had 6 bases not matched to a gene; V was cut back by 3 bases and J by 6 bases. The CDR3 length is 15 residues. Germline V gene sequence: CDR1 MNHNY, CDR2 SVGAGI (reference sequence). CDR3 sequence: CASSYPGTGGGEQYF. For the CDR3, the DNA is TGTGCCAGCAGTTATCCCGGGACAGGGGGCGGCGAGCAGTACTTC.

The chain is built from TRBV20-1 and TRBJ2-1; tentatively, D is TRBD2 (5 bases). The germline V and J ends were trimmed by 2 bases and 9 bases, with 8 bases remaining between them. Germline V gives CDR1 DFQATT, CDR2 SNEGSKA (reference sequence). The CDR3 spans 11 residues. CDR3 bases: TGCAGTGCTAGACCCGGGATTGAGCAGTTCTTC. This translates into CSARPGIEQFF.

The CDR3 spells CASSLGSRGINEKLFF. CDR3 sequence (DNA): TGCGCCAGCAGCTTGGGGAGCAGGGGCATTAATGAAAAACTGTTTTTT. The chain joins TRBV5-1 to TRBJ1-4; perhaps TRBD1 as D (6 bases). CDR3 length: 16 amino acids. In germline, CDR1 is SGHRS, CDR2 YFSETQ. V lost 0 bases to trimming and J lost 4 bases, with 13 bases between them.

The chain links TRBV7-2 to TRBJ2-1; D might be TRBD1 (6 bases). CDR1 and CDR2 from the germline V gene are SGHTA and FQGNSA. Trimming removed 5 bases from V and 0 bases from J, with 11 bases in between. CDR3 length equals 15 residues. CDR3 region: CASSTDSSSYNEQFF. CDR3 DNA sequence: TGTGCCAGCAGCACGGACAGCAGCTCCTACAATGAGCAGTTCTTC.

This clone was seen only a few times. Other DNA sequences from this sample encode an identical CDR3 as well. The chain recombines TRBV4-1 with TRBJ1-1; D not resolved. The CDR3 loop spans 16 amino acids. Germline CDR1 is MGHRA and CDR2 is YSYEKL. Trimming removed 0 bases from V and 1 base from J, with 12 bases in between. The DNA of the CDR3 is TGCGCCAGCAGCCAAGATCGAAGCCTGAGGAACACTGAAGCTTTCTTT. Protein sequence: CASSQDRSLRNTEAFF.

The chain is built from TRBV5-1 and TRBJ1-1; D call uncertain. V lost 0 bases to trimming and J lost 8 bases, with 8 bases between them. This CDR3 has 12 amino acids. Germline V gene data show CDR1 as SGHRS and CDR2 as YFSETQ. CDR3 DNA sequence: TGCGCCAGCAGCTTGGCCGCGGGGGAAGCTTTCTTT. Translation gives CASSLAAGEAFF.

This sequence joins TRBV6-1 and TRBJ1-2; D may be TRBD1 (5 bases). The CDR3 has 13 amino acids. CDR1 and CDR2 from the germline V gene are MNHNS and SASEGT. The V and J ends lost 6 bases and 4 bases respectively, with 12 bases between them. The CDR3 loop is CASSAEGSYGYTF. CDR3 bases: TGTGCCAGCAGCGCCGAGGGGTCCTATGGCTACACCTTC.

This clone was observed once. J is TRBJ2-7 and V is TRBV5-5; TRBD1 is a possible D gene (6 bases). Looked up from germline, CDR1 is SGHKS and CDR2 is YYEKEE (reference sequence). The CDR3 sequence is 14 residues long. V shed 3 bases and J shed 2 bases, with 12 bases lying between them. The CDR3 nucleotides are TGTGCCAGCAGCTGGACGGGACAAGCCTACGAGCAGTACTTC. This encodes CASSWTGQAYEQYF. Looking up the rest from reference TRBV5-5 and TRBJ2-7 gives the full variable domain: DAGVTQSPTHLIKTRGQQVTLRCSPISGHKSVSWYQQVLGQGPQFIFQYYEKEERGRGNFPDRFSARQFPNYSSELNVNALLLGDSALYLCASSWTGQAYEQYFGPGTRLTVT.